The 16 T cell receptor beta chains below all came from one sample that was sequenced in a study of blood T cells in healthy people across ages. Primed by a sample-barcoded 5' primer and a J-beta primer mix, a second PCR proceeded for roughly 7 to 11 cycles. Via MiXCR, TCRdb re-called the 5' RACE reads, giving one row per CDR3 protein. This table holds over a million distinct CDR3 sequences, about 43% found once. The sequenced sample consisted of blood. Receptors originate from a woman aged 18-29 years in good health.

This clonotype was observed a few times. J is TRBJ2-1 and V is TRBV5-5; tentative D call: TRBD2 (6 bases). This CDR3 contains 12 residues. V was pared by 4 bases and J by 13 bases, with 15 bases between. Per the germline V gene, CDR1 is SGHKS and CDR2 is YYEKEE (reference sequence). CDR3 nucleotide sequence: TGTGCCAGCAGCCCCGGGACTCCGACCCAGTTCTTC. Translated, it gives CASSPGTPTQFF.

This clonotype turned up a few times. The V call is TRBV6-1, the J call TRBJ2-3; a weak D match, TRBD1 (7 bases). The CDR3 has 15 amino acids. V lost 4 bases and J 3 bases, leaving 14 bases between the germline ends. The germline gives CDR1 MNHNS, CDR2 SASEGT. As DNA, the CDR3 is TGTGCCAGCAGTGTTCGTCAGGGGGGAACAGATACGCAGTATTTT. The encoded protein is CASSVRQGGTDTQYF.

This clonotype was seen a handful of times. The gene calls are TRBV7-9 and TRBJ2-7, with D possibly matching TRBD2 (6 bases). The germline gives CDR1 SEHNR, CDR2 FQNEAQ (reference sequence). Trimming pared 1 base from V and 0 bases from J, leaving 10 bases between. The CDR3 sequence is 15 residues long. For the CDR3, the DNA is TGTGCCAGCAGCTTAGTCGCGGGGATCTCCTACGAGCAGTACTTC. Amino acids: CASSLVAGISYEQYF. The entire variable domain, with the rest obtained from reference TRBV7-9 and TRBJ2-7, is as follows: DTGVSQNPRHKITKRGQNVTFRCDPISEHNRLYWYRQTLGQGPEFLTYFQNEAQLEKSRLLSDRFSAERPKGSFSTLEIQRTEQGDSAMYLCASSLVAGISYEQYFGPGTRLTVT.

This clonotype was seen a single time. CDR3 in DNA: TGTGCCAGCACCAAGGGTAACACTGAAGCTTTCTTT. This codes for CASTKGNTEAFF. The chain is built from TRBV3-1 and TRBJ1-1; D call uncertain. From germline, CDR1 is LGHDT and CDR2 YNNKEL (reference sequence). The CDR3 covers 12 residues. V was clipped by 7 bases and J by 2 bases, with 8 bases between them.

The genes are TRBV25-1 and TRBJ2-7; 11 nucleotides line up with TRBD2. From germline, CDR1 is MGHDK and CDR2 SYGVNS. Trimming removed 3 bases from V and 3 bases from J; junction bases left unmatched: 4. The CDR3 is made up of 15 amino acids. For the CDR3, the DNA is TGTGCCAGCAGTGATCCAGGGACTAGCGGCTACGAGCAGTACTTC. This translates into CASSDPGTSGYEQYF.

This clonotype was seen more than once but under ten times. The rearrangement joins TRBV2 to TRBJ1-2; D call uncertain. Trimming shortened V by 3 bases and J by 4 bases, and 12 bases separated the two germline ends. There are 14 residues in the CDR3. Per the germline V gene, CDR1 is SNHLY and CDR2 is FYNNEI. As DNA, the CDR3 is TGTGCCAGCAGTGACCGCAGGATCCGCTATGGCTACACCTTC. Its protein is CASSDRRIRYGYTF.

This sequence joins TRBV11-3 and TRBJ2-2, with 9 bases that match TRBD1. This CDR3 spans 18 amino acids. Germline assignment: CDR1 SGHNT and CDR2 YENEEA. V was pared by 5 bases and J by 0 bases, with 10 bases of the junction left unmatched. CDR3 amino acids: CASSPTGGFGANTGELFF. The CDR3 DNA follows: TGTGCCAGCAGCCCCACAGGGGGCTTCGGCGCGAACACCGGGGAGCTGTTTTTT.

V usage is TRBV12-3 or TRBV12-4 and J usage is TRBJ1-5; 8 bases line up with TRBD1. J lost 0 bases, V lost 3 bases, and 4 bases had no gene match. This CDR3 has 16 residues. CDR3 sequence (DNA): TGTGCCAGCAGTTTCCAGACAGGGGTTAGCAATCAGCCCCAGCATTTT. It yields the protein CASSFQTGVSNQPQHF.

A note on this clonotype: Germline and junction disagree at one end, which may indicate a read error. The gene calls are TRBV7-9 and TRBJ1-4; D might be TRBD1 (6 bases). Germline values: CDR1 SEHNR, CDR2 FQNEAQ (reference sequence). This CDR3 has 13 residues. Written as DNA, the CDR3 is TGTGCCGGCAGGATGGAGGGGGGTGAAAAACTGTTTTTT. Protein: CAGRMEGGEKLFF.

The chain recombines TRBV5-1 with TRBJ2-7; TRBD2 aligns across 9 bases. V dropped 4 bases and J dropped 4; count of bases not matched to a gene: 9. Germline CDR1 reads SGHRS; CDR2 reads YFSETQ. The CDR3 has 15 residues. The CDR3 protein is CASSPGRAGGYEQYF. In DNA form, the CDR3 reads TGCGCCAGCAGCCCGGGACGAGCGGGGGGTTACGAGCAGTACTTC.

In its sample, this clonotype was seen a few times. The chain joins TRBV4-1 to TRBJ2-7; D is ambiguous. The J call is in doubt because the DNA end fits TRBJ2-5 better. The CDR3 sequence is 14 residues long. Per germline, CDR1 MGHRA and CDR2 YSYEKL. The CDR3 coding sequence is TGCGCCAGCAGCCAAGGGAATATAGGGGAGACCCAGTACTTC. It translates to CASSQGNIGETQYF.

CDR3 sequence reads: CASSTSSGQSYSNQPQHF. Written as DNA, the CDR3 is TGTGCCAGCAGTACCTCCTCCGGACAGTCGTATAGCAATCAGCCCCAGCATTTT. The chain recombines TRBV12-3 or TRBV12-4 with TRBJ1-5, with a possible D match to TRBD1 (6 bases). The ends were cut back, 5 bases at V and 0 bases at J, with 20 bases in the middle. This CDR3 comprises 18 residues.

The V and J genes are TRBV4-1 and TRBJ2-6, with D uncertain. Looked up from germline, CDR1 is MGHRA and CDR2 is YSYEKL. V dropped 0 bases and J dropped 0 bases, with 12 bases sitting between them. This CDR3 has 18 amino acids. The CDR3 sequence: CASSQEGMPISGANVLTF. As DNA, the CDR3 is TGCGCCAGCAGCCAAGAGGGAATGCCCATCTCTGGGGCCAACGTCCTGACTTTC.

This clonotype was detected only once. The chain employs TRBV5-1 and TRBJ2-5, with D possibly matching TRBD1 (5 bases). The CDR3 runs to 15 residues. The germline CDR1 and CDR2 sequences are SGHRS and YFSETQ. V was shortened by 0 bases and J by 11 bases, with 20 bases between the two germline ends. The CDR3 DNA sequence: TGCGCCAGCAGCTTGGATTCAGGGTCCTACAATGAGCAGTACTTC. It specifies CASSLDSGSYNEQYF.

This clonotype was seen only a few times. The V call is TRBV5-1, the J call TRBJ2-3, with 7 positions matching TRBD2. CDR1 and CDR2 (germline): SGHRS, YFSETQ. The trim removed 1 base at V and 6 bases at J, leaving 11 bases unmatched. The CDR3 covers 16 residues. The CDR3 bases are TGCGCCAGCAGCTTGTCTAGCGGAAGTGGGGGGGATACGCAGTATTTT. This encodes CASSLSSGSGGDTQYF.

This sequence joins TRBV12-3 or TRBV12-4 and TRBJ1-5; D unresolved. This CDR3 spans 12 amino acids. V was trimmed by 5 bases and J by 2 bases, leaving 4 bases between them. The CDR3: CASSMGNQPQHF. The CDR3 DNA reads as TGTGCCAGCAGTATGGGCAATCAGCCCCAGCATTTT.